The rows below give T cell receptor beta chains drawn from one sample of a study of blood T cell repertoires in COVID-19. The method was immunoSEQ multiplex PCR; TCRdb's version includes in-frame clones alone and lacks a portion of them. The sample lists 65,000 to 95,000 clones, over 75% seen once, with around 2.8% in the top ten. Sequencing was carried out using peripheral blood. The receptors originated from a man in his 70s with active or convalescent COVID-19. Each CDR3 is given with its conserved first and last residue. Fields, in order: clone size, D gene, J gene, V gene, CDR3 length, CDR3 DNA, CDR3 protein. D genes are given only for firm matches. Not every row has a clone size; where given, it reads once, few, many or a size class.

clone_size: NA
d_call: NA
j_call: TRBJ2-3
v_call: TRBV5-1
cdr3_length: 15
cdr3_nt: TGCGCCAGCAGCTTGGGTTCTAATCCCTCAGATACGCAGTATTTT
cdr3_aa: CASSLGSNPSDTQYF

clone_size: NA
d_call: TRBD2
j_call: TRBJ2-5
v_call: TRBV6-5
cdr3_length: 15
cdr3_nt: TGTGCCACAAAAGGACTAGCGGGAGTGAGGGAGACCCAGTACTTC
cdr3_aa: CATKGLAGVRETQYF

clone_size: NA
d_call: NA
j_call: TRBJ1-3
v_call: TRBV28
cdr3_length: 15
cdr3_nt: TGTGCCAGCAGACCTCAGGGGTACTCTGGAAACACCATATATTTT
cdr3_aa: CASRPQGYSGNTIYF

clone_size: NA
d_call: TRBD1
j_call: TRBJ2-7
v_call: TRBV4-1
cdr3_length: 13
cdr3_nt: TGCGCCAGCAGCCAGCGGACAGGCTACGAGCAGTACTTC
cdr3_aa: CASSQRTGYEQYF

clone_size: once
d_call: NA
j_call: TRBJ2-5
v_call: TRBV5-4
cdr3_length: 13
cdr3_nt: TGTGCCAGCAGCTTGGACTGGGAGGAGACCCAGTACTTC
cdr3_aa: CASSLDWEETQYF

clone_size: once
d_call: TRBD2
j_call: TRBJ2-5
v_call: TRBV2
cdr3_length: 17
cdr3_nt: TGTGCCAGCAGTGAAGCGCTTAGCGGGAGGAGAGGAGAGACCCAGTACTTC
cdr3_aa: CASSEALSGRRGETQYF

clone_size: NA
d_call: NA
j_call: TRBJ2-3
v_call: TRBV10-2
cdr3_length: 16
cdr3_nt: TGCGCCAGCAGTGGGACCCCAAGCGGCTTCACAGATACGCAGTATTTT
cdr3_aa: CASSGTPSGFTDTQYF

clone_size: NA
d_call: NA
j_call: TRBJ1-1
v_call: TRBV5-1
cdr3_length: 13
cdr3_nt: TGCGCCAGCATGGAGGACTCAAGACCCGAAGCTTTCTTT
cdr3_aa: CASMEDSRPEAFF

clone_size: NA
d_call: TRBD2
j_call: TRBJ2-1
v_call: TRBV5-4
cdr3_length: 15
cdr3_nt: TGTGCCAGCACCTCCAGGACTAGCGGATACAATGAGCAGTTCTTC
cdr3_aa: CASTSRTSGYNEQFF

clone_size: few
d_call: NA
j_call: TRBJ1-5
v_call: TRBV19
cdr3_length: 19
cdr3_nt: TGTGCCAGCACTCAGGTATTCATGGTCTCTACCTATAGCAATCAGCCCCAGCATTTT
cdr3_aa: CASTQVFMVSTYSNQPQHF

clone_size: NA
d_call: TRBD1
j_call: TRBJ1-1
v_call: TRBV18
cdr3_length: 15
cdr3_nt: TGTGCCAGCTCTCTGGGAGGACAGGGGGCAGCTGAAGCTTTCTTT
cdr3_aa: CASSLGGQGAAEAFF

clone_size: NA
d_call: TRBD1
j_call: TRBJ1-1
v_call: TRBV10-1
cdr3_length: 19
cdr3_nt: TGCGCCAGCAGTGAGTCGACGTTGAGGGGGCAATCGGGGAGATCTGAAGCTTTCTTT
cdr3_aa: CASSESTLRGQSGRSEAFF

clone_size: NA
d_call: TRBD1
j_call: TRBJ1-1
v_call: TRBV30
cdr3_length: 13
cdr3_nt: TGTGCCTGGAGTAGGGACAGAGTCACTGAAGCTTTCTTT
cdr3_aa: CAWSRDRVTEAFF

clone_size: NA
d_call: NA
j_call: TRBJ2-3
v_call: TRBV2
cdr3_length: 13
cdr3_nt: TGTGCCAGCAGACAACTAGGAGCAGATACGCAGTATTTT
cdr3_aa: CASRQLGADTQYF

clone_size: once
d_call: TRBD2
j_call: TRBJ2-3
v_call: TRBV2
cdr3_length: 14
cdr3_nt: TGTGCCAGCAGCGGACTAGCGGGATCTGGTACGCAGTATTTT
cdr3_aa: CASSGLAGSGTQYF

clone_size: NA
d_call: TRBD2
j_call: TRBJ2-7
v_call: TRBV5-4
cdr3_length: 13
cdr3_nt: TGTGCCAGCAGCTTGGCCGGGAGGAACGAGCAGTACTTC
cdr3_aa: CASSLAGRNEQYF

clone_size: NA
d_call: TRBD2
j_call: TRBJ2-1
v_call: TRBV19
cdr3_length: 16
cdr3_nt: TGTGCCAGTAGGGGGACTAGCGGGAGGCTAGACAATGAGCAGTTCTTC
cdr3_aa: CASRGTSGRLDNEQFF

clone_size: once
d_call: TRBD2
j_call: TRBJ2-2
v_call: TRBV7-3
cdr3_length: 16
cdr3_nt: TGTGCCAGCAGCTTAAGTAGCGGGAGGGCCGAGGGGGAGCTGTTTTTT
cdr3_aa: CASSLSSGRAEGELFF

clone_size: NA
d_call: NA
j_call: TRBJ2-7
v_call: TRBV2
cdr3_length: 15
cdr3_nt: TGTGCCAGCAGTGTACAGGTATCCACCTACTACGAGCAGTACTTC
cdr3_aa: CASSVQVSTYYEQYF

clone_size: NA
d_call: TRBD1
j_call: TRBJ2-7
v_call: TRBV12-5
cdr3_length: 14
cdr3_nt: TGTGCTAGTGGTTTGTATGGGACAGCCTACGAGCAGTACTTC
cdr3_aa: CASGLYGTAYEQYF

clone_size: NA
d_call: NA
j_call: TRBJ1-2
v_call: TRBV5-1
cdr3_length: 12
cdr3_nt: TGCGCCAGCAGCTTGTCAGGGGTGAGCTACACCTTC
cdr3_aa: CASSLSGVSYTF

clone_size: NA
d_call: TRBD1
j_call: TRBJ1-1
v_call: TRBV19
cdr3_length: 17
cdr3_nt: TGTGCCAGTAGTATTCGGGGCCCGACAGGGAAGAACACTGAAGCTTTCTTT
cdr3_aa: CASSIRGPTGKNTEAFF

clone_size: NA
d_call: NA
j_call: TRBJ2-1
v_call: TRBV7-3
cdr3_length: 15
cdr3_nt: TGTGCCAGCAGCTGGTCGAGGGGACTGTACAATGAGCAGTTCTTC
cdr3_aa: CASSWSRGLYNEQFF

clone_size: NA
d_call: TRBD1
j_call: TRBJ2-3
v_call: TRBV5-1
cdr3_length: 13
cdr3_nt: TGCGCCAGCCGGGACAGGGGAGTAGATACGCAGTATTTT
cdr3_aa: CASRDRGVDTQYF

clone_size: NA
d_call: TRBD2
j_call: TRBJ2-5
v_call: TRBV5-1
cdr3_length: 15
cdr3_nt: TGCGCCAGCAGCTTCCGACTAGCGAATCAAGAGACCCAGTACTTC
cdr3_aa: CASSFRLANQETQYF

clone_size: NA
d_call: NA
j_call: TRBJ1-2
v_call: TRBV5-6
cdr3_length: 15
cdr3_nt: TGTGCCAGCAGCTTGGTGGGGGGGCTAAGGTATGGCTACACCTTC
cdr3_aa: CASSLVGGLRYGYTF

clone_size: NA
d_call: NA
j_call: TRBJ1-2
v_call: TRBV12-3/TRBV12-4
cdr3_length: 13
cdr3_nt: TGTGCCAGCAGTCGACAGGTTAACTATGGCTACACCTTC
cdr3_aa: CASSRQVNYGYTF

clone_size: few
d_call: NA
j_call: TRBJ2-7
v_call: TRBV7-9
cdr3_length: 16
cdr3_nt: TGTGCCAGCAGGAGATTCCCTGGCGGGGGCGGCTACGAGCAGTACTTC
cdr3_aa: CASRRFPGGGGYEQYF

clone_size: NA
d_call: TRBD2
j_call: TRBJ2-5
v_call: TRBV2
cdr3_length: 15
cdr3_nt: TGTGCCAGCAGTGAGGCTAGCGGGGGCAGGGAGACCCAGTACTTC
cdr3_aa: CASSEASGGRETQYF

clone_size: NA
d_call: NA
j_call: TRBJ2-1
v_call: TRBV7-3
cdr3_length: 13
cdr3_nt: TGTGCCAGCAGCTTATACTTGAACAATGAGCAGTTCTTC
cdr3_aa: CASSLYLNNEQFF

clone_size: NA
d_call: TRBD1
j_call: TRBJ1-2
v_call: TRBV11-2
cdr3_length: 17
cdr3_nt: TGTGCCAGCAGCACCCGACAACGACAGGGGGCGAACTATGGCTACACCTTC
cdr3_aa: CASSTRQRQGANYGYTF

clone_size: NA
d_call: TRBD1
j_call: TRBJ2-3
v_call: TRBV24-1
cdr3_length: 19
cdr3_nt: TGTGCCACCAGTGATGCCGGGACAGGGGGCTCCTCTAGCACAGATACGCAGTATTTT
cdr3_aa: CATSDAGTGGSSSTDTQYF

clone_size: NA
d_call: TRBD2
j_call: TRBJ2-5
v_call: TRBV6-6
cdr3_length: 14
cdr3_nt: TGTGCCAGCAGCTTCGGGGGGATCCAAGAGACCCAGTACTTC
cdr3_aa: CASSFGGIQETQYF

clone_size: NA
d_call: TRBD1
j_call: TRBJ1-4
v_call: TRBV2
cdr3_length: 14
cdr3_nt: TGTGCCAGCAGTCCCGGGACAGCAAACCAAAAACTGTTTTTT
cdr3_aa: CASSPGTANQKLFF

clone_size: once
d_call: TRBD1
j_call: TRBJ1-6
v_call: TRBV10-2
cdr3_length: 16
cdr3_nt: TGCGCCAGCAGAAGGACAGGTTGGGGCTATAATTCACCCCTCCACTTT
cdr3_aa: CASRRTGWGYNSPLHF

clone_size: NA
d_call: TRBD1
j_call: TRBJ2-5
v_call: TRBV28
cdr3_length: 14
cdr3_nt: TGTGCCAGCAGTAAAACAGGGGGCGGGGAGACCCAGTACTTC
cdr3_aa: CASSKTGGGETQYF

clone_size: NA
d_call: TRBD1
j_call: TRBJ2-2
v_call: TRBV19
cdr3_length: 15
cdr3_nt: TGTGCCAGTAGTCCAAGACAGGGCCACACCGGGGAGCTGTTTTTT
cdr3_aa: CASSPRQGHTGELFF

clone_size: NA
d_call: NA
j_call: TRBJ2-1
v_call: TRBV11-2
cdr3_length: 16
cdr3_nt: TGTGCCAGCAGCTTACTGGGGGCTATCGGGTACAATGAGCAGTTCTTC
cdr3_aa: CASSLLGAIGYNEQFF

clone_size: few
d_call: TRBD2
j_call: TRBJ2-1
v_call: TRBV25-1
cdr3_length: 15
cdr3_nt: TGTGCCAGCAGTAGGACTAGCGGCTCCTACAATGAGCAGTTCTTC
cdr3_aa: CASSRTSGSYNEQFF

clone_size: once
d_call: NA
j_call: TRBJ2-5
v_call: TRBV28
cdr3_length: 13
cdr3_nt: TGTGCCAGCAGTTTATCACAGCAAGAGACCCAGTACTTC
cdr3_aa: CASSLSQQETQYF

clone_size: NA
d_call: TRBD1
j_call: TRBJ2-7
v_call: TRBV7-9
cdr3_length: 15
cdr3_nt: TGTGCCAGCAGCATCCACAGGGGGTGGGATTACGAGCAGTACTTC
cdr3_aa: CASSIHRGWDYEQYF

clone_size: NA
d_call: NA
j_call: TRBJ2-2
v_call: TRBV5-1
cdr3_length: 15
cdr3_nt: TGCGCCAGCAGCTCGACGGCACAGGGCTCCGGGGAGCTGTTTTTT
cdr3_aa: CASSSTAQGSGELFF

clone_size: NA
d_call: NA
j_call: TRBJ1-5
v_call: TRBV7-9
cdr3_length: 14
cdr3_nt: TGTGCCAGCAGTTGGCCAGGGGAAAATCAGCCCCAGCATTTT
cdr3_aa: CASSWPGENQPQHF

clone_size: NA
d_call: NA
j_call: TRBJ1-1
v_call: TRBV5-1
cdr3_length: 15
cdr3_nt: TGCGCCAGCAGCTTGGTCCCGGGTGCCAACACTGAAGCTTTCTTT
cdr3_aa: CASSLVPGANTEAFF

clone_size: few
d_call: TRBD1
j_call: TRBJ2-7
v_call: TRBV27
cdr3_length: 14
cdr3_nt: TGTGCCAGCAGTCGGACAGGGAATGCCTACGAGCAGTACTTC
cdr3_aa: CASSRTGNAYEQYF

clone_size: NA
d_call: NA
j_call: TRBJ2-5
v_call: TRBV10-3
cdr3_length: 14
cdr3_nt: TGTGCCATCAGTCCATCAGGGGCGGAGGAGACCCAGTACTTC
cdr3_aa: CAISPSGAEETQYF

clone_size: NA
d_call: TRBD1
j_call: TRBJ1-2
v_call: TRBV12-3/TRBV12-4
cdr3_length: 13
cdr3_nt: TGTGCCAGCAGTCCGACAGGGGCGGGTGGCTACACCTTC
cdr3_aa: CASSPTGAGGYTF

clone_size: once
d_call: NA
j_call: TRBJ2-3
v_call: TRBV5-1
cdr3_length: 12
cdr3_nt: TGCGCCAGCAGTTCTCCTGGAGGTACGCAGTATTTT
cdr3_aa: CASSSPGGTQYF

clone_size: NA
d_call: NA
j_call: TRBJ2-1
v_call: TRBV2
cdr3_length: 13
cdr3_nt: TGTGCCAGCATGTCCGCGGGATACAATGAGCAGTTCTTC
cdr3_aa: CASMSAGYNEQFF

clone_size: NA
d_call: TRBD1
j_call: TRBJ2-1
v_call: TRBV7-2
cdr3_length: 14
cdr3_nt: TGTGCCAGCAGCTTCCGGGACAGCTTCAATGAGCAGTTCTTC
cdr3_aa: CASSFRDSFNEQFF

clone_size: NA
d_call: NA
j_call: TRBJ2-1
v_call: TRBV23-1
cdr3_length: 17
cdr3_nt: TGCGCCAGCAGTCAATCGTCCTGCCAGGCCCGGCCTTATGAGCAGTTCTTC
cdr3_aa: CASSQSSCQARPYEQFF

clone_size: NA
d_call: NA
j_call: TRBJ1-2
v_call: TRBV19
cdr3_length: 16
cdr3_nt: TGTGCCAGTAGTATTCCCCGTCGCGGCTTTAACTATGGCTACACCTTC
cdr3_aa: CASSIPRRGFNYGYTF

clone_size: NA
d_call: NA
j_call: TRBJ2-7
v_call: TRBV6-5
cdr3_length: 14
cdr3_nt: TGTGCCAGCAGGATGCCTGGGGGGACCTACGAGCAGTACTTC
cdr3_aa: CASRMPGGTYEQYF